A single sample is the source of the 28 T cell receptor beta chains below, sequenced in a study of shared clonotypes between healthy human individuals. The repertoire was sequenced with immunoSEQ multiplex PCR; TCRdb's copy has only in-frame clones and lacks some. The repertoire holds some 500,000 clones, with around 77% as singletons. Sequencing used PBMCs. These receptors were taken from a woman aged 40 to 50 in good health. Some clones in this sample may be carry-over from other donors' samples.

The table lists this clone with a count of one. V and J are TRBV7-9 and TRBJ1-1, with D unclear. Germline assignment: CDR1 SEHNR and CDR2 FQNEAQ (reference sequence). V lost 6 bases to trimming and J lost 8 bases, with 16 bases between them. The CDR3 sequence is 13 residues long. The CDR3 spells CASSSTVGSEAFF. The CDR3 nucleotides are TGTGCCAGCAGTTCTACGGTCGGGTCCGAAGCTTTCTTT.

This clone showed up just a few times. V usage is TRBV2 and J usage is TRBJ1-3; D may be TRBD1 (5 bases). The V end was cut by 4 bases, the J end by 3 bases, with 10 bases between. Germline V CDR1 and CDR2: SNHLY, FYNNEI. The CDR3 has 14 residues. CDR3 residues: CASSASGVGNTIYF. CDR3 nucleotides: TGTGCCAGCAGTGCCTCGGGGGTTGGAAACACCATATATTTT.

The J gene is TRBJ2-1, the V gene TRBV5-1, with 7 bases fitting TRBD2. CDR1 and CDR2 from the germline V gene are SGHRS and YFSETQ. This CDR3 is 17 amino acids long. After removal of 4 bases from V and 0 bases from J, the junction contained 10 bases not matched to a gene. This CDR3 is CASSVAPSGNSYNEQFF. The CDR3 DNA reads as TGCGCCAGCAGCGTTGCGCCTAGCGGAAACTCCTACAATGAGCAGTTCTTC.

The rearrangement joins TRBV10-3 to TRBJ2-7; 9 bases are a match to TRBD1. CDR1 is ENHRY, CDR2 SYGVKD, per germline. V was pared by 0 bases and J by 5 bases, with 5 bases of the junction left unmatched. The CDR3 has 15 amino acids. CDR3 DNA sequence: TGTGCCATCAGTGAGTCGGGACAGGGAGACCACGAGCAGTACTTC. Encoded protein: CAISESGQGDHEQYF.

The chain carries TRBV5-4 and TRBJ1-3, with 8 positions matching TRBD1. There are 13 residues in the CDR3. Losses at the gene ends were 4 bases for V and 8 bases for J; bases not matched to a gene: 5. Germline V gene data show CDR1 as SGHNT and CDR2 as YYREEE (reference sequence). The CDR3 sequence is CASSMDRVDTIYF. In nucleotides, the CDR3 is TGTGCCAGCAGCATGGACAGGGTTGACACCATATATTTT.

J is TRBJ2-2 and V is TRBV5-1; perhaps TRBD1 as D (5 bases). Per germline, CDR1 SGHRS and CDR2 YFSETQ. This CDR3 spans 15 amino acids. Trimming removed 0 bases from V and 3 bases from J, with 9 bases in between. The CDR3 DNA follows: TGCGCCAGCAGCTTGGAGACAGTCGACACCGGGGAGCTGTTTTTT. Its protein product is CASSLETVDTGELFF.

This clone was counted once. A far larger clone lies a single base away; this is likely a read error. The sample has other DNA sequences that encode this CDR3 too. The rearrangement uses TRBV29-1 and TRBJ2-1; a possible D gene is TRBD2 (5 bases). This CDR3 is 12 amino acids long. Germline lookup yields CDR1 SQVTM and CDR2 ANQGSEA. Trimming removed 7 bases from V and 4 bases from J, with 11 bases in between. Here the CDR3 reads CSAYTGYNEQFF. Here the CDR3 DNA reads TGCAGCGCTTATACGGGGTACAATGAGCAGTTCTTC.

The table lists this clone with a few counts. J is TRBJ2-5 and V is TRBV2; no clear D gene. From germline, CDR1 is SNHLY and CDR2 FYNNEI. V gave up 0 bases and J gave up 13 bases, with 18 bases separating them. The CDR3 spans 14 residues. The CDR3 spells CASSEALPDALGYF. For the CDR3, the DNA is TGTGCCAGCAGTGAAGCGCTTCCGGACGCCTTGGGGTACTTC.

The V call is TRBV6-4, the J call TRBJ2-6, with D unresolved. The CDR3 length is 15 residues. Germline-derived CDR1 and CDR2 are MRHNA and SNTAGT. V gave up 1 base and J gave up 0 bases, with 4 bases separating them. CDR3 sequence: CASSDFHSGANVLTF. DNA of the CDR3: TGTGCCAGCAGTGACTTCCACTCTGGGGCCAACGTCCTGACTTTC.

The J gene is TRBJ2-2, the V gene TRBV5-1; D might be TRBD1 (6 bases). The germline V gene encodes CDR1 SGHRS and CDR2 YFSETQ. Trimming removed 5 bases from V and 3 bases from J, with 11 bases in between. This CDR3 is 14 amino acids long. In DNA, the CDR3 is TGCGCCAGCAGACCAGGGGCTCACACCGGGGAGCTGTTTTTT. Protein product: CASRPGAHTGELFF.

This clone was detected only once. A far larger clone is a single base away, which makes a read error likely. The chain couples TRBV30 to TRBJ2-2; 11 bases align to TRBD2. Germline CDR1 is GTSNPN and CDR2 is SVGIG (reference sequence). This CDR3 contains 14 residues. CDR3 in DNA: TGTGCCTCCCTCCGACTAGCGGGAACCGGGGAGCCGTTTTTT. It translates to CASLRLAGTGEPFF.

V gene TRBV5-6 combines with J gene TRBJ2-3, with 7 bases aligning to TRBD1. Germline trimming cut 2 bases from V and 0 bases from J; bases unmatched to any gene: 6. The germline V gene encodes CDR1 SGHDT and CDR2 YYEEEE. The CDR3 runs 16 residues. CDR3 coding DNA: TGTGCCAGCAGCTTTCCGGGACAGATTAGCACAGATACGCAGTATTTT. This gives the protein CASSFPGQISTDTQYF.

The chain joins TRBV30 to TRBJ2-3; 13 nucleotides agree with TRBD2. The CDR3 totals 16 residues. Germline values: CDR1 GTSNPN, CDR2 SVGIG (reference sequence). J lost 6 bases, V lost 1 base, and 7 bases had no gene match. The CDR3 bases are TGTGCCTGGAGTGCCGGGACTAGCGGGAAATCGGATACGCAGTATTTT. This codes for CAWSAGTSGKSDTQYF.

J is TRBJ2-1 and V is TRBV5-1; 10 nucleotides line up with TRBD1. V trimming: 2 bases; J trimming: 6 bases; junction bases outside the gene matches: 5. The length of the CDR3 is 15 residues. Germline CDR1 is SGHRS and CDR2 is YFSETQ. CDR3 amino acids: CASSFLGTGVNEQFF. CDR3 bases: TGCGCCAGCAGCTTCTTAGGGACAGGGGTCAATGAGCAGTTCTTC.

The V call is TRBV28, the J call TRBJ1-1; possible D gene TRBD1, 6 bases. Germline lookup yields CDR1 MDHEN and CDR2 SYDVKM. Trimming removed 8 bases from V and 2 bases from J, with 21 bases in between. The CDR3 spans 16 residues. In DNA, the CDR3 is TGTGCCAGCTCCGTGGCGGGGGCGCCTCCCAACACTGAAGCTTTCTTT. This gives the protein CASSVAGAPPNTEAFF.

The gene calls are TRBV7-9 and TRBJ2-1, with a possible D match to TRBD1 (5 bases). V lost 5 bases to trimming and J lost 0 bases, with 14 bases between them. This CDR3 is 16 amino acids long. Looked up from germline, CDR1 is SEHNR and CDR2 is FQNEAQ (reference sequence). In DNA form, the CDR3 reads TGTGCCAGCAGCCCCAGGGTTATAAGCTCCTACAATGAGCAGTTCTTC. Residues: CASSPRVISSYNEQFF.

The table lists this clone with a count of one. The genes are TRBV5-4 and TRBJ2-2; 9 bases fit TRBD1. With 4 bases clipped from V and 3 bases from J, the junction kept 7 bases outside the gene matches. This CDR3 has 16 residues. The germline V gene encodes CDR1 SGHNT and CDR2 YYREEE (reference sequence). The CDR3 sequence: CASSIPRTGDTGELFF. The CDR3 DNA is TGTGCCAGCAGCATTCCCCGGACAGGGGACACCGGGGAGCTGTTTTTT.

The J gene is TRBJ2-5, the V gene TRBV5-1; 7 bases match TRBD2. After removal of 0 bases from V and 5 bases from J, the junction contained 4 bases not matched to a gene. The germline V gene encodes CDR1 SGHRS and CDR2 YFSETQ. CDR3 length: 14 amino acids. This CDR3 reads CASSLDRGSETQYF. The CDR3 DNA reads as TGCGCCAGCAGCTTGGATCGCGGGAGTGAGACCCAGTACTTC.

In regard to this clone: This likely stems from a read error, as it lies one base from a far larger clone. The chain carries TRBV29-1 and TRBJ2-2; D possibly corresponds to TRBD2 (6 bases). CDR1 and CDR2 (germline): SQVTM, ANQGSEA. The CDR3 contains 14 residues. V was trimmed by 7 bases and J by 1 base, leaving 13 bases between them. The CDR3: CSGYTGVNTGELFF. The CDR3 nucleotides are TGCAGCGGATATACGGGAGTGAACACCGGGGAGCTGTTTTTT.

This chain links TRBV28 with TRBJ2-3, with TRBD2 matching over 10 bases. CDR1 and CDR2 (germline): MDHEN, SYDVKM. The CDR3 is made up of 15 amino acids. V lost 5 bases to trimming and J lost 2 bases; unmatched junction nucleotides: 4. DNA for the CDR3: TGTGCCAGCAGTGTTACTAGCGGGAACACAGATACGCAGTATTTT. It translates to CASSVTSGNTDTQYF.

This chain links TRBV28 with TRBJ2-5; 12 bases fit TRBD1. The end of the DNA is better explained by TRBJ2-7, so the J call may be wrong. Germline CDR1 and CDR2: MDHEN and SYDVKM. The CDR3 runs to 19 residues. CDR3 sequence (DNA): TGTGCCAGCAGCTCCGCCGGGACAGGGGGCTACGGAACCCCCTACGAGCAGTACTTC. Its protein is CASSSAGTGGYGTPYEQYF.

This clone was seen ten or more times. Written as DNA, the CDR3 is TGTGCCAGCAGCTACGACACAAACACCGGGGAGCTGTTTTTT. Encoded protein: CASSYDTNTGELFF. This chain uses TRBV7-9 with TRBJ2-2; D remains unclear. CDR1 and CDR2 (germline): SEHNR, FQNEAQ (reference sequence). This CDR3 spans 14 amino acids. Between the trimmed V and J ends, which lost 4 bases and 2 bases, there was a span of 8 bases.

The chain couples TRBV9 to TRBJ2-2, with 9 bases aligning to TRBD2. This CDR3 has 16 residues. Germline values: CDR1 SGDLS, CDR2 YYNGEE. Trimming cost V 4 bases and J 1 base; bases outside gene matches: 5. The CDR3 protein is CASSPRAGGNTGELFF. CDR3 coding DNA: TGTGCCAGCAGCCCTCGAGCGGGAGGGAACACCGGGGAGCTGTTTTTT.

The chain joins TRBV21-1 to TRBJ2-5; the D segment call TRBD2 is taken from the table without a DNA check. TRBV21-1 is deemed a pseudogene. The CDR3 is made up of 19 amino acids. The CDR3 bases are TGTGCCAGCAACGCTAAGACTAGCGGGAGTCCGGGGTACCAAGAGACCCAGTACTTC. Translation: CASNAKTSGSPGYQETQYF.

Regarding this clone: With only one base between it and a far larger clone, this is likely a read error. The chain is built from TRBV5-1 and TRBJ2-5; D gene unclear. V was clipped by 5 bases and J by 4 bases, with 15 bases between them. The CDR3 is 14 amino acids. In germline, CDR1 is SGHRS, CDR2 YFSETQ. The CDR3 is CASRLGWVGETQYF. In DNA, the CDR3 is TGCGCCAGCAGGCTTGGTTGGGTAGGAGAGACCCAGTACTTC.

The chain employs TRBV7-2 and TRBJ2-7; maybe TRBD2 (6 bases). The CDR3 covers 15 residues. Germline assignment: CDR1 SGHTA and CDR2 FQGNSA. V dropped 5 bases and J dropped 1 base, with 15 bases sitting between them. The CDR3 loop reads CASSRGGTYSYEQYF. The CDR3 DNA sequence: TGTGCCAGCAGCCGGGGCGGGACGTATTCCTACGAGCAGTACTTC. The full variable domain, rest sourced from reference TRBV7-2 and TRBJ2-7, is GAGVSQSPSNKVTEKGKDVELRCDPISGHTALYWYRQSLGQGLEFLIYFQGNSAPDKSGLPSDRFSAERTGGSVSTLTIQRTQQEDSAVYLCASSRGGTYSYEQYFGPGTRLTVT.

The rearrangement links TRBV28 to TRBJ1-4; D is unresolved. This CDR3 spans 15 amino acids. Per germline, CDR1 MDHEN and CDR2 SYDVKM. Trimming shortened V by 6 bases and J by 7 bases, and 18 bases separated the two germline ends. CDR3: CASRIRADRFEKLFF. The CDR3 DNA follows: TGTGCCAGCAGAATACGGGCAGACCGCTTTGAAAAACTGTTTTTT.

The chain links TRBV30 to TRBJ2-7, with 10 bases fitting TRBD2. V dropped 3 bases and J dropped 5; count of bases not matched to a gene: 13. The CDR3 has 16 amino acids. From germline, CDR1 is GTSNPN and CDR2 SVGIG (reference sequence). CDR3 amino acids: CAWSAEAASGSNEQYF. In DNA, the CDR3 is TGTGCCTGGAGCGCGGAAGCGGCTAGCGGGAGCAACGAGCAGTACTTC.